The rows below give T cell receptor beta chains drawn from one sample of a study of T cell repertoires in aging, cancer and after chemotherapy. TCRdb reanalysed the multiplex PCR reads using MiXCR and keeps one entry per CDR3 protein. The sample lists about 5,700 distinct CDR3 sequences, 38% occurring once. Sequencing used blood. These receptors were obtained from a human donor in good health. Each CDR3 is given with its conserved first and last residue. D genes are given only for firm matches. For some rows the clone size is stated as once, few or many, or as a class when expanded; others skip it.

V: TRBV6-1
size: .
D: .
J: TRBJ2-7
DNA: TGTGCCAGCAGCTTAGGGGGGGCAGGGGCAGCCTACGAGCAGTACTTC
CDR3: CASSLGGAGAAYEQYF

V: TRBV24-1
size: few
D: TRBD1
J: TRBJ2-2
DNA: TGTGCCACCAGTGATTTGCCGGGGACAGGGTTCACCGGGGAGCTGTTTTTT
CDR3: CATSDLPGTGFTGELFF

V: TRBV29-1
size: medium-sized
D: .
J: TRBJ1-4
DNA: TGCAGCGTTGGAACGGATGGAACTAATGAAAAACTGTTTTTT
CDR3: CSVGTDGTNEKLFF

V: TRBV19
size: .
D: TRBD1
J: TRBJ1-5
DNA: TGTGCCAGTAGTTCCTCCGGGACAGATTCGACTAGCAATCAGCCCCAGCATTTT
CDR3: CASSSSGTDSTSNQPQHF

V: TRBV19
size: few
D: .
J: TRBJ1-1
DNA: TGTGCCAGTAGTATAGTAGGCAGGGGGAACACTGAAGCTTTCTTT
CDR3: CASSIVGRGNTEAFF

V: TRBV29-1
size: medium-sized
D: .
J: TRBJ2-5
DNA: TGCAGCGTTGAAGATCGTGGGAAAGAGACCCAGTACTTC
CDR3: CSVEDRGKETQYF

V: TRBV12-3/TRBV12-4
size: .
D: TRBD1
J: TRBJ2-5
DNA: TGTGCCAGCAGTCTCGGACAGGGGAATCAAGAGACCCAGTACTTC
CDR3: CASSLGQGNQETQYF

V: TRBV7-2
size: .
D: .
J: TRBJ2-1
DNA: TGTGCCAGCAGCTTAGTTGGCAGCTCCTACAATGAGCAGTTCTTC
CDR3: CASSLVGSSYNEQFF

V: TRBV6-5
size: .
D: .
J: TRBJ1-1
DNA: TGTGCCAGCAGTTACTCTCCGCAGAACACTGAAGCTTTCTTT
CDR3: CASSYSPQNTEAFF

V: TRBV12-3/TRBV12-4
size: .
D: .
J: TRBJ1-2
DNA: TGTGCCAGCAGCTTACCCCCGGAGCGTGGCTACACCTTC
CDR3: CASSLPPERGYTF

V: TRBV18
size: once
D: .
J: TRBJ2-7
DNA: TGTGCCAGCTCACCACTGGACGACACCTACGAGCAGTACTTC
CDR3: CASSPLDDTYEQYF

V: TRBV11-2
size: .
D: TRBD1
J: TRBJ1-4
DNA: TGTGCCAGCAGCACGACCGACAGGGGAGTCGTCGAACTGTTTTTT
CDR3: CASSTTDRGVVELFF

V: TRBV5-6
size: few
D: .
J: TRBJ1-3
DNA: TGTGCCAGCAGCTTGGGACAGGAGTTATGGAACACCATATATTTT
CDR3: CASSLGQELWNTIYF

V: TRBV24-1
size: few
D: TRBD2
J: TRBJ2-3
DNA: TGTGCCACCAGTGATCGGACTAGCGGACGAAACACAGATACGCAGTATTTT
CDR3: CATSDRTSGRNTDTQYF

V: TRBV29-1
size: .
D: TRBD1
J: TRBJ2-7
DNA: TGCAGCTCCCGGGACTCGACAGGGGCGGCGGGAGAGCAGTACTTC
CDR3: CSSRDSTGAAGEQYF

V: TRBV27
size: .
D: .
J: TRBJ2-7
DNA: TGTGCCAGGGGCTCCGAGCAGTACTTC
CDR3: CARGSEQYF

V: TRBV19
size: .
D: TRBD1
J: TRBJ1-5
DNA: TGTGCCAGTAGTCTCAGGGGGGTCAATCAGCCCCAGCATTTT
CDR3: CASSLRGVNQPQHF

V: TRBV10-3
size: .
D: .
J: TRBJ2-1
DNA: TGTGCCATCCGGGACACGGGTGAGAATGAGCAGTTCTTC
CDR3: CAIRDTGENEQFF

V: TRBV7-6
size: .
D: TRBD1
J: TRBJ1-1
DNA: TGTGCCAGCAGCTTAGGGGTGACAGGGCGGGACACTGAAGCTTTCTTT
CDR3: CASSLGVTGRDTEAFF

V: TRBV15
size: .
D: TRBD2
J: TRBJ2-1
DNA: TGTGCCACCAGCAGAGTTAGCGGGGGAGAGCAGTTCTTC
CDR3: CATSRVSGGEQFF

V: TRBV20-1
size: .
D: TRBD1
J: TRBJ2-7
DNA: TGCAGTGCTAGCGGAACTCCAACAGGGGCGGAGCAGTACTTC
CDR3: CSASGTPTGAEQYF

V: TRBV5-6
size: .
D: TRBD1
J: TRBJ2-2
DNA: TGTGCCAGCAGAGCCACCGGGACAGGGGAGGGGGGGGAGCTGTTTTTT
CDR3: CASRATGTGEGGELFF

V: TRBV18
size: .
D: .
J: TRBJ2-5
DNA: TGTGCCAGCTCACGATCCCTAACCACAGGGCACCAAGAGACCCAGTACTTC
CDR3: CASSRSLTTGHQETQYF

V: TRBV4-3
size: .
D: .
J: TRBJ1-3
DNA: TGCGCCAGCAGCCCTGGACAGTACTCCTCTGGAAACACCATATATTTT
CDR3: CASSPGQYSSGNTIYF

V: TRBV12-3/TRBV12-4
size: .
D: .
J: TRBJ2-3
DNA: TGTGCCAGTAAGGGGGACGGCACAGATACGCAGTATTTT
CDR3: CASKGDGTDTQYF

V: TRBV30
size: few
D: .
J: TRBJ2-1
DNA: TGTGCCTGGAATGGCGTACCCTACAATGAGCAGTTCTTC
CDR3: CAWNGVPYNEQFF

V: TRBV6-2/TRBV6-3
size: few
D: .
J: TRBJ2-3
DNA: TGTGCCAGCGGTCTGACAGATACGCAGTATTTT
CDR3: CASGLTDTQYF

V: TRBV27
size: few
D: .
J: TRBJ2-7
DNA: TGTGCCAGCAGTTTAGGGTTTACCTACGAGCAGTACTTC
CDR3: CASSLGFTYEQYF

V: TRBV5-6
size: .
D: .
J: TRBJ2-5
DNA: TGTGCCAGCAGCTTGGTCGAGACCCAGTACTTC
CDR3: CASSLVETQYF

V: TRBV6-1
size: .
D: TRBD2
J: TRBJ2-7
DNA: TGTGCCAGCAGTGAATGGGTAGCGGGGGGGCGAGAGCAGTACTTC
CDR3: CASSEWVAGGREQYF

V: TRBV21-1
size: .
D: .
J: TRBJ2-3
DNA: TGTGCCAGCAGCAACGATAGCGGTGCGCAGTATTTT
CDR3: CASSNDSGAQYF

V: TRBV6-1
size: once
D: .
J: TRBJ1-2
DNA: TGTGCCAGCAGTGAAGCACCAGGGTGGAAGGGTAGGGGTGGCTACACCTTC
CDR3: CASSEAPGWKGRGGYTF

V: TRBV24-1
size: .
D: .
J: TRBJ2-5
DNA: TGTGCCACCTCAAGGGATTACCAAGAGACCCAGTACTTC
CDR3: CATSRDYQETQYF